This entry lists 2 T cell receptor beta chains sequenced from one sample in a study of blood T cell repertoires in COVID-19. The assay was immunoSEQ multiplex PCR, and TCRdb's table has in-frame clones only and misses some. Counted here are around 140,000 clones, more than 60% occurring once; the ten biggest clones make up just under 2%. The sample taken for sequencing was peripheral blood. These receptors all stem from a woman aged 55-69 years with acute or convalescent COVID-19.

This clone was recorded only once. The chain has TRBV2 and TRBJ1-2; D possibly corresponds to TRBD1 (6 bases). In germline, CDR1 is SNHLY, CDR2 FYNNEI. V was shortened by 3 bases and J by 7 bases, with 18 bases between the two germline ends. CDR3 size: 15 residues. The CDR3 region is CASSEVQGNRVGYTF. The CDR3 DNA is TGTGCCAGCAGTGAGGTGCAGGGAAACAGGGTTGGCTACACCTTC.

The genes are TRBV19 and TRBJ1-1; tentatively, D is TRBD1 (6 bases). V gave up 4 bases and J gave up 5 bases, with 11 bases separating them. The CDR3 covers 13 residues. Germline V gene sequence: CDR1 LNHDA, CDR2 SQIVND (reference sequence). The CDR3 coding sequence is TGTGCCAGTAGTACCAAACAGGGTACTGAAGCTTTCTTT. This translates into CASSTKQGTEAFF.